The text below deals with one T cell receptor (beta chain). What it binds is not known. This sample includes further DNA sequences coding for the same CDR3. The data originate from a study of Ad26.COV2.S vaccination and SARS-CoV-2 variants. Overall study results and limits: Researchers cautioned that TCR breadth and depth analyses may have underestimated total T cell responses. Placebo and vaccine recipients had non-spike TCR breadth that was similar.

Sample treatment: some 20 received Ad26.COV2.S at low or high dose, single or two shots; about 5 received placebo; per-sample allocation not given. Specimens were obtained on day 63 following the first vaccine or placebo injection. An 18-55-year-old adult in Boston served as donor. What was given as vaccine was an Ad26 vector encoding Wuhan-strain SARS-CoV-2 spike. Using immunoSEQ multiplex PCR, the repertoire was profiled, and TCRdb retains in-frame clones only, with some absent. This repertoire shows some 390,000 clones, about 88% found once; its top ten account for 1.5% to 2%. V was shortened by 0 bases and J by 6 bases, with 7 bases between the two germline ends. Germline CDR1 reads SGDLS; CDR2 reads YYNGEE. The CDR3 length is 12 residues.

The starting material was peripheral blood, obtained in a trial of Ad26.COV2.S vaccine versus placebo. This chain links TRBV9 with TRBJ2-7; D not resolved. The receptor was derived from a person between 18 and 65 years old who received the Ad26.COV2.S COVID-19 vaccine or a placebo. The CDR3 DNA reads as TGTGCCAGCAGCGTAGAGGGTTCCGAGCAGTACTTC. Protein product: CASSVEGSEQYF.